The rows below give T cell receptor beta chains drawn from one sample of a study of cytomegalovirus exposure and HLA in healthy donors. Method: immunoSEQ multiplex PCR; TCRdb's copy keeps in-frame clones and lacks some. The table includes 140,000 to 150,000 clones, approximately 88% detected once. The sequenced sample consisted of PBMCs. Receptor source: a middle-aged woman in good health and CMV-seronegative. Each CDR3 is given without its conserved first and last residue. A clone size is listed for some rows: how often the clone was seen (once, few, many), or a class if it is expanded.

cdr3_aa | v_call | clone_size | cdr3_length
ASSFRNEQF | TRBV28 | once | 9
AISPLAGEFDNEQF | TRBV10-3 | . | 14
ASSLSGGIYNEQF | TRBV5-1 | . | 13
ASSSQLWDYGYT | TRBV28 | once | 12
ASSLLGGVGYNEQF | TRBV27 | few | 14
ASSVDRGGGTDTQY | TRBV5-1 | once | 14
AWSVRGDTQY | TRBV30 | few | 10
ASSAGLAGDEQF | TRBV5-4 | . | 12
ASSIRAEDTQY | TRBV11-3 | . | 11
ASSLDGTGFNQPQH | TRBV5-1 | . | 14
AWNLAVIYNEQF | TRBV30 | . | 12
ASSLKAVADTQY | TRBV5-1 | . | 12
ASSDLWQGVSYT | TRBV6-1 | few | 12
ASCRARGQETQY | TRBV6-1 | . | 12
SSSLGAERGYT | TRBV7-9 | . | 11
ASSQSSGALSYEQY | TRBV4-2 | . | 14
ASSPGLAGDYEQY | TRBV4-3 | . | 13
ASSLVGDEQY | TRBV7-9 | . | 10
ASRRQGNGYT | TRBV2 | once | 10
ASSRTATTDTQY | TRBV27 | . | 12
ASSFRLAGYNEQF | TRBV7-3 | . | 13
ASSRRAGGFYGYT | TRBV23-1 | . | 13
ASRLAGVHPDTQY | TRBV5-4 | . | 13
ASSLILASVDEQF | TRBV13 | . | 13
ASSSSGTGGLF | TRBV7-2 | . | 11
SVDSGGRMNTEAF | TRBV29-1 | . | 13
ASRGSGLTDTQY | TRBV19 | . | 12
ASTRQGWTEAF | TRBV11-3 | . | 11
AISESAGRGVGGQPQH | TRBV10-3 | . | 16
SSSPGTLETQY | TRBV7-9 | . | 11
AIGGRSYEQY | TRBV7-9 | . | 10
ASTPGRGANEQF | TRBV11-1 | . | 12
ASSPTHDRGYGYT | TRBV7-6 | few | 13
ASSELGQGAGETQY | TRBV25-1 | . | 14
ASSTGSLPNNEQF | TRBV28 | . | 13
ASSIDRGGQPQH | TRBV5-8 | . | 12
ASSIGTVYYEQY | TRBV5-1 | . | 12
ASSLAGGPGNEQF | TRBV5-1 | . | 13
ASSYLAGSPDTQY | TRBV6-5 | once | 13
AWATYSSSGANVLT | TRBV30 | . | 14
ASSTLAGVHNEQF | TRBV4-1 | few | 13
ASRGQPNQPQH | TRBV2 | . | 11
ASSYSRQSNQPQH | TRBV6-6 | . | 13
ASSQGSIRGEQWHTEAF | TRBV4-3 | . | 17
ASSLWEAGNTIY | TRBV7-9 | few | 12
ASRQGRDTGELF | TRBV6-6 | . | 12
ASSLGVSGDTQY | TRBV7-2 | . | 12
ASSFSGRVTDTQY | TRBV27 | . | 13